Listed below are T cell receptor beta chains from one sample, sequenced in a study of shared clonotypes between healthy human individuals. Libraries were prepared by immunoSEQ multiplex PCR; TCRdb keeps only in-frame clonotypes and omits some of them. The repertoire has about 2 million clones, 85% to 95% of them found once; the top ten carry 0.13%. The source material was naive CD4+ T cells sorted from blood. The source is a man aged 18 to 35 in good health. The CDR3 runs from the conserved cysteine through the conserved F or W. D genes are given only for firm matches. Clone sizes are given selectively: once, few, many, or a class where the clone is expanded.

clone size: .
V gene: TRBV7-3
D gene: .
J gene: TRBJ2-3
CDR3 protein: CASSVTGPPDTQYF
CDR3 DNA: TGTGCCAGCAGCGTAACAGGGCCCCCAGATACGCAGTATTTT

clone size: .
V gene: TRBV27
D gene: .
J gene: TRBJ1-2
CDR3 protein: CASSPLHRDGYTF
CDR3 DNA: TGTGCCAGCAGTCCACTACACAGGGATGGCTACACCTTC

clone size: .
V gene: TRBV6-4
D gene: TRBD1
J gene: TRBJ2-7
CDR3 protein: CASSPGTGSSSYEQYF
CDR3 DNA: TGTGCCAGCAGTCCCGGGACAGGTTCGAGCTCCTACGAGCAGTACTTC

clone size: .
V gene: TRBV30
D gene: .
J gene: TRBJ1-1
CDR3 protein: CAWSEQALNTEAFF
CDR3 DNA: TGTGCCTGGAGTGAACAGGCCCTAAACACTGAAGCTTTCTTT

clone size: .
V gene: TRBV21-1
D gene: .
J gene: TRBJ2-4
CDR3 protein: CASSTSGSNTSRTKNIQYF
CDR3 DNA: TGTGCCAGCAGCACTAGCGGTAGTAACACTAGCCGTACCAAAAACATTCAGTACTTC

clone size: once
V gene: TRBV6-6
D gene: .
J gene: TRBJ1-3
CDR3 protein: CASSSGSGNTIYF
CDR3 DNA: TGTGCCAGCAGTTCCGGGTCTGGAAACACCATATATTTT

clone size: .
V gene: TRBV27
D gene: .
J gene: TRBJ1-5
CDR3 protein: CASSLGGFSNQPQHF
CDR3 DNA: TGTGCCAGCAGCTTGGGGGGTTTTAGCAATCAGCCCCAGCATTTT

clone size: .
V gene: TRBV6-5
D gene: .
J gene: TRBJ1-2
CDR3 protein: CASSYSGSNGYTF
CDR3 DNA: TGTGCCAGCAGTTACTCAGGGTCTAATGGCTACACCTTC

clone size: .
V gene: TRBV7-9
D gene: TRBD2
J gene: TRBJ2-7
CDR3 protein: CASSLARLAGTYEQYF
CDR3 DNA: TGTGCCAGCAGCTTAGCCCGACTAGCGGGAACCTACGAGCAGTACTTC

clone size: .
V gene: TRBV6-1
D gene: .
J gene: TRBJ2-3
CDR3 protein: CASNSAAATDTQYF
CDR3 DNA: TGTGCCAGCAATAGTGCGGCCGCCACAGATACGCAGTATTTT

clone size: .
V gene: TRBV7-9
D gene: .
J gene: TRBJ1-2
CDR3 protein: CASSFGTYGYTF
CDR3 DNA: TGTGCCAGCAGCTTCGGGACTTATGGCTACACCTTC

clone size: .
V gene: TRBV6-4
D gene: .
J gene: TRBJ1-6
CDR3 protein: CASSDSPGNNSPLHF
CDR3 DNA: TGTGCCAGCAGTGACTCGCCAGGGAACAATTCACCCCTCCACTTT

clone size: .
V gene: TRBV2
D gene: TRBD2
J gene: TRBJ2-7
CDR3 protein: CASNTPGGAYEQYF
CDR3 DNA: TGTGCCAGCAACACCCCCGGGGGGGCCTACGAGCAGTACTTC

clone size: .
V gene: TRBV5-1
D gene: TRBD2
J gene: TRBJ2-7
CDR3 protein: CASSPTSGSYEQYF
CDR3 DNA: TGCGCCAGCAGCCCGACTAGCGGGAGCTACGAGCAGTACTTC

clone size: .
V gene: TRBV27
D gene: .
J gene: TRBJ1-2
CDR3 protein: CASSFEGSYGYTF
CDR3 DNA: TGTGCCAGCAGTTTCGAGGGAAGCTATGGCTACACCTTC

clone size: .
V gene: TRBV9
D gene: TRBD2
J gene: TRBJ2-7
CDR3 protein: CASSLTGTSGNYEQYF
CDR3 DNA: TGTGCCAGCAGCCTAACCGGGACTAGCGGGAACTACGAGCAGTACTTC

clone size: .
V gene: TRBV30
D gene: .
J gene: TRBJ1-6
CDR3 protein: CAWSGNSPLHF
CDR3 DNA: TGTGCCTGGAGTGGAAATTCACCCCTCCACTTT

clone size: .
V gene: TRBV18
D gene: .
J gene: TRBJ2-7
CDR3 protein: CASSPVRPGEQYF
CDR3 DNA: TGTGCCAGCTCACCAGTAAGGCCGGGGGAGCAGTACTTC

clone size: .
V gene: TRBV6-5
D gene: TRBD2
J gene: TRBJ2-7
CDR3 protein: CASRLAGSSYEQYF
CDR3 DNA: TGTGCCAGCAGGCTAGCGGGGAGCTCCTACGAGCAGTACTTC

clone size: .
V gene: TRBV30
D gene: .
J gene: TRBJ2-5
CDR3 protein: CAWSLSGLVLQETQYF
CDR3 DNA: TGTGCCTGGAGTCTCTCCGGGCTAGTACTCCAAGAGACCCAGTACTTC

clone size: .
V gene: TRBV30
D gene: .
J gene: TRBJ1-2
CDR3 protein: CAWSHRETGGYGYTF
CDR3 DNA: TGTGCCTGGAGCCACCGGGAGACGGGGGGCTATGGCTACACCTTC

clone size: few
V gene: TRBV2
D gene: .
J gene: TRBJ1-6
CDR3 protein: CASRSSYNSPLHF
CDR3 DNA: TGTGCCAGCAGGAGCTCCTATAATTCACCCCTCCACTTT

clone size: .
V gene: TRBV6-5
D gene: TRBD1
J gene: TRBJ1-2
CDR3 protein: CASLSLQGAGYGYTF
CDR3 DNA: TGTGCCAGCTTAAGCCTTCAGGGGGCGGGCTATGGCTACACCTTC

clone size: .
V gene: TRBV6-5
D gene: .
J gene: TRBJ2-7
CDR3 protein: CASSPGGSLVQQYF
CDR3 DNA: TGTGCCAGCAGCCCCGGGGGTAGCCTCGTCCAGCAGTACTTC

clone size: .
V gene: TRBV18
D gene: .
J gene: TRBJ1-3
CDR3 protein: CASSPGYGQNTIYF
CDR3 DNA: TGTGCCAGCTCACCAGGATACGGACAAAACACCATATATTTT

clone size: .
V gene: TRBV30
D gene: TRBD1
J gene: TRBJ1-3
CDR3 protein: CAWSVQDRGIGNTIYF
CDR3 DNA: TGTGCCTGGAGTGTACAGGACAGGGGGATAGGAAACACCATATATTTT

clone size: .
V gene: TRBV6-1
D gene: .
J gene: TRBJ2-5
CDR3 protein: CASSPEGFGTQYF
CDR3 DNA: TGTGCCAGCAGCCCGGAGGGGTTTGGGACCCAGTACTTC

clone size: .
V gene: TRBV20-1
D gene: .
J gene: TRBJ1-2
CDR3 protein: CSATYHGYTF
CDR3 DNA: TGCAGTGCCACATACCATGGCTACACCTTC

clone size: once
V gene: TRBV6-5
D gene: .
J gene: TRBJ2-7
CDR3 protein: CASTPRRAGEQYF
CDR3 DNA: TGTGCCAGCACCCCCCGCAGGGCGGGCGAGCAGTACTTC

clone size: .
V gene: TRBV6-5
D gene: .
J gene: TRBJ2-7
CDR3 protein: CASSYFPEQYF
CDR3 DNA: TGTGCCAGCAGTTACTTCCCCGAGCAGTACTTC

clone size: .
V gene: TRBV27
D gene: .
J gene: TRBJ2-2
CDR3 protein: CASSKIAATGELFF
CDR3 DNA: TGTGCCAGCAGTAAGATAGCAGCCACCGGGGAGCTGTTTTTT

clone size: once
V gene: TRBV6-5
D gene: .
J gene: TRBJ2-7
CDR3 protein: CASSYRDKGYEQYF
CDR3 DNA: TGTGCCAGCAGTTACCGGGACAAGGGCTACGAGCAGTACTTC

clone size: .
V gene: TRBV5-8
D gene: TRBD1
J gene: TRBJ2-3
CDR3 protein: CASSSRGSRGTDTQYF
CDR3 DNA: TGTGCCAGCAGCTCCAGGGGGAGCAGAGGCACAGATACGCAGTATTTT

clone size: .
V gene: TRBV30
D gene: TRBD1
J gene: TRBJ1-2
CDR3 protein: CAWSMGQGPYGYTF
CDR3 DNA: TGTGCCTGGAGTATGGGACAGGGGCCCTACGGCTACACCTTC

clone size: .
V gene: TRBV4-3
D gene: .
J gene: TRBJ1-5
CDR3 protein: CASSQGQSNQPQHF
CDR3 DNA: TGCGCCAGCAGCCAAGGGCAGAGCAATCAGCCCCAGCATTTT

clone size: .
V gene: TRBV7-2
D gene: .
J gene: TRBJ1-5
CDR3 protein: CASSLVSGISNQPQHF
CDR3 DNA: TGTGCCAGCAGCTTAGTTTCAGGAATTAGCAATCAGCCCCAGCATTTT

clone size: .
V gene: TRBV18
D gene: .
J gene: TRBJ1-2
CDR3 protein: CASSPLEGTNYGYTF
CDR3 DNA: TGTGCCAGCTCACCACTCGAAGGGACTAACTATGGCTACACCTTC

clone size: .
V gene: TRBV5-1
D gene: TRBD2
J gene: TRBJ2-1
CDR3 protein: CASSGLAGGSYNEQFF
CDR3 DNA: TGCGCCAGCAGCGGATTAGCGGGGGGCTCCTACAATGAGCAGTTCTTC

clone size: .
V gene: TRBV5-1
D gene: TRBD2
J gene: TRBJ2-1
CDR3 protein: CASSSGGDEQFF
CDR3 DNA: TGCGCCAGCAGCTCCGGGGGGGATGAGCAGTTCTTC

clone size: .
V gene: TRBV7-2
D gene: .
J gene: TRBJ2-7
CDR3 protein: CASSLVPGAEREQYF
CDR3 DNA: TGTGCCAGCAGCTTAGTTCCGGGGGCGGAGAGAGAGCAGTACTTC

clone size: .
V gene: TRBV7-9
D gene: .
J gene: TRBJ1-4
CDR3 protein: CASSLATGKAEKLFF
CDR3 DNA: TGTGCCAGCAGCTTAGCTACAGGGAAGGCGGAAAAACTGTTTTTT

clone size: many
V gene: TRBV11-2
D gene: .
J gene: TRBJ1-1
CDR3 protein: CASSLDRGEAAFF
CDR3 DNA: TGTGCCAGCAGCTTAGATCGGGGGGAAGCAGCTTTCTTT

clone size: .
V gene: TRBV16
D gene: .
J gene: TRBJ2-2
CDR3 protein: CASSQSSPGGELFF
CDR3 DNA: TGTGCCAGCAGCCAATCCAGTCCGGGCGGGGAGCTGTTTTTT

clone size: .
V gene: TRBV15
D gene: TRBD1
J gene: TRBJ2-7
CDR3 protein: CATSSTGTGDEQYF
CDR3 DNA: TGTGCCACCAGCAGTACCGGGACAGGGGACGAGCAGTACTTC

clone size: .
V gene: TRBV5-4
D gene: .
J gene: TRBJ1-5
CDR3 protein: CASSLESGNQPQHF
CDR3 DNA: TGTGCCAGCAGCTTGGAATCGGGCAATCAGCCCCAGCATTTT

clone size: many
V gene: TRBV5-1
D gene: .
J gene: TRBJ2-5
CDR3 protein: CASSLQETQYF
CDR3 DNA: TGCGCCAGCAGCTTACAAGAGACCCAGTACTTC

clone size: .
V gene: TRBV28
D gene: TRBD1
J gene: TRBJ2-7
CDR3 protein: CASSFRDRGRQYF
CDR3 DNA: TGTGCCAGCAGTTTCCGGGACAGGGGAAGACAGTACTTC

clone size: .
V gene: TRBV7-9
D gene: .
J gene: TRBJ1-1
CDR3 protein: CASSSGGGFAEAFF
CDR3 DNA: TGTGCCAGCAGCTCCGGTGGGGGGTTCGCTGAAGCTTTCTTT

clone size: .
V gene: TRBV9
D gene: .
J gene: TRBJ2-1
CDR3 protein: CASSPHLTAIYNEQFF
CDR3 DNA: TGTGCCAGCAGCCCTCACCTTACCGCAATCTACAATGAGCAGTTCTTC

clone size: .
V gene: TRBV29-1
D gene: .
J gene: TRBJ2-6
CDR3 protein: CSVGSSGANVLTF
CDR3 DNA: TGCAGCGTCGGGTCCTCTGGGGCCAACGTCCTGACTTTC

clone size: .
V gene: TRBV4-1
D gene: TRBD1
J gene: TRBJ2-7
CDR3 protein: CASSQGSRDRSYEQYF
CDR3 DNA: TGCGCCAGCAGCCAAGGCTCCCGGGACAGATCCTACGAGCAGTACTTC